This T cell receptor beta chain emerged from a study of cytomegalovirus exposure and HLA in healthy donors. Findings and caveats of the study: DRB1 had the most TCR associations and HLA-C the fewest, a later analysis found, with rates varying by HLA locus.

Concerning this clone: Its specificity is not known.

Trimming took 7 bases from V and 4 from J; bases not matched to a gene: 6. Germline CDR1 SQVTM, CDR2 ANQGSEA. The CDR3 is made up of 13 amino acids. The PCR was carried out with 60 Vbeta primers and 13 Jbeta primers. The data were produced by immunoSEQ multiplex PCR, yet TCRdb's version contains in-frame clones alone and is incomplete. The sample holds about 130,000 clones, around 76% seen once. This clonotype was sampled from a woman between 45 and 60 years old in good health and CMV-seronegative. The chain carries TRBV29-1 and TRBJ2-3, with TRBD1 matching 9 bases. The material sequenced was PBMCs. In DNA, the CDR3 is TGCAGCGCCAGGGACAGGGTGCCAGATACGCAGTATTTT. Translating gives CSARDRVPDTQYF.